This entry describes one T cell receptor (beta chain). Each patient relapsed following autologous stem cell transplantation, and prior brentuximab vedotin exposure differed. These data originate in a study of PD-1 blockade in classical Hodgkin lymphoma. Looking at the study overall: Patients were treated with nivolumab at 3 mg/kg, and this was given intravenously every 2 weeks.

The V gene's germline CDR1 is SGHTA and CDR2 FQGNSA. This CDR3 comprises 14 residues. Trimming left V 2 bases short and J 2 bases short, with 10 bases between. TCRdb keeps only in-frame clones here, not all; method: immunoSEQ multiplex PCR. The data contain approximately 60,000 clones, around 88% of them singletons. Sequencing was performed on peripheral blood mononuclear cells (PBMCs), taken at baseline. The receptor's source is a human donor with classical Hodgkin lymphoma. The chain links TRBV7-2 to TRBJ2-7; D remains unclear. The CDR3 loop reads CASSLYPGPYEQYF. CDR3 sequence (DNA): TGTGCCAGCAGCTTATACCCAGGCCCCTACGAGCAGTACTTC.